Below are 24 T cell receptor beta chains sequenced from a single sample in a study of early T cells in non-severe SARS-CoV-2 infection. TCRdb re-called the 5' RACE reads with MiXCR, one entry per CDR3 protein. This table has roughly 70,000 distinct CDR3 sequences, around 20% appearing once. The specimen was whole blood, collected at baseline. All receptors derive from an adult who was a healthcare worker with PCR-confirmed SARS-CoV-2 infection or an uninfected control (not recorded which).

V usage is TRBV6-8 and J usage is TRBJ1-2; D gene uncertain. The V end lost 7 bases, the J end lost 8 bases, and 14 bases lay between the germline ends. This CDR3 is built from 12 residues. Germline values: CDR1 MNHGY, CDR2 SAAAGT. This chain's CDR3 is CASTSRQKGYTF. The CDR3 region has the DNA TGTGCCAGCACCAGTAGGCAGAAAGGCTACACCTTC.

V usage is TRBV20-1 and J usage is TRBJ1-2; D remains unclear. CDR3 size: 13 residues. Looked up from germline, CDR1 is DFQATT and CDR2 is SNEGSKA (reference sequence). V shed 0 bases and J shed 6 bases, with 11 bases lying between them. CDR3 sequence (DNA): TGCAGTGCTAGAGATCGGCTGAGCGATGGCTACACCTTC. This sequence encodes CSARDRLSDGYTF.

This clonotype was detected a few times. The chain joins TRBV11-3 to TRBJ1-2; D unresolved. The V gene's germline CDR1 is SGHNT and CDR2 YENEEA. Trimming removed 4 bases from V and 8 bases from J, with 11 bases in between. This CDR3 has 12 residues. CDR3 sequence (DNA): TGTGCCAGCAGCTCCGAGAAAGGCGGCTACACCTTC. This gives the protein CASSSEKGGYTF.

The rearrangement joins TRBV6-6 to TRBJ1-3; TRBD1 is a possible D gene (5 bases). The germline CDR1 and CDR2 sequences are MNHNY and SVGAGI (reference sequence). This CDR3 spans 16 amino acids. With 5 bases removed from V and 0 bases from J, the gap between germline ends came to 14 bases. The CDR3 sequence: CASSDQGYSSGNTIYF. For the CDR3, the DNA is TGTGCCAGCAGTGATCAGGGTTACAGCTCTGGAAACACCATATATTTT.

This chain connects TRBV18 to TRBJ1-5; 12 bases are shared with TRBD1. The CDR3 contains 15 residues. Germline V gene lookup returns CDR1 KGHSH and CDR2 LQKENI. V was pared by 4 bases and J by 4 bases, with 2 bases of the junction left unmatched. This chain's CDR3 is CASSQGQGANQPQHF. DNA for the CDR3: TGTGCCAGCTCACAGGGACAGGGGGCGAATCAGCCCCAGCATTTT.

This clonotype was detected only a few times. The chain is built from TRBV10-3 and TRBJ2-3; D possibly corresponds to TRBD1 (5 bases). The CDR3 spans 15 residues. V lost 3 bases, J lost 3 bases, and 13 bases lay in between. Germline lookup yields CDR1 ENHRY and CDR2 SYGVKD. This CDR3 reads CAISESTGRTDTQYF. CDR3 bases: TGTGCCATCAGTGAATCCACAGGACGGACAGATACGCAGTATTTT.

This sequence joins TRBV5-1 and TRBJ2-7, with TRBD2 matching over 12 bases. The CDR3 has 14 amino acids. Trimming cost V 7 bases and J 2 bases; bases outside gene matches: 4. Per germline, CDR1 SGHRS and CDR2 YFSETQ. The CDR3 is CASRTSGGTYEQYF. The CDR3, as DNA: TGCGCCAGCCGTACTAGCGGGGGGACCTACGAGCAGTACTTC.

This clonotype has just a few counts. This rearrangement joins TRBV11-2 to TRBJ2-5; the match to TRBD2 covers 9 bases. V lost 5 bases and J lost 1; bases outside the gene matches: 8. The CDR3 totals 16 residues. Looked up from germline, CDR1 is SGHAT and CDR2 is FQNNGV. CDR3 amino acids: CASSGFSGGSQETQYF. CDR3 DNA: TGTGCCAGCAGCGGGTTTAGCGGGGGTTCCCAAGAGACCCAGTACTTC.

This clonotype was recorded at least ten times. The chain carries TRBV7-9 and TRBJ2-3; D remains unclear. Trimming cost V 5 bases and J 2 bases, with 5 bases left between them. The CDR3 is 12 residues long. The germline V gene has CDR1 SEHNR and CDR2 FQNEAQ (reference sequence). The CDR3 sequence is CASSQITDTQYF. CDR3 bases: TGTGCCAGCAGCCAAATCACAGATACGCAGTATTTT.

This clonotype came up a few times. The chain carries TRBV2 and TRBJ2-3; TRBD2 aligns across 9 bases. The CDR3 sequence is 15 residues long. Germline CDR1 reads SNHLY; CDR2 reads FYNNEI. The V segment lost 8 bases and the J segment 5 bases; nucleotides outside the gene matches: 11. This CDR3 is CASQTGTSWKDTQYF. In DNA form, the CDR3 reads TGTGCCAGCCAAACCGGGACTAGCTGGAAAGATACGCAGTATTTT. Together with reference TRBV2 and TRBJ2-3, the CDR3 gives the full variable domain: EPEVTQTPSHQVTQMGQEVILRCVPISNHLYFYWYRQILGQKVEFLVSFYNNEISEKSEIFDDQFSVERPDGSNFTLKIRSTKLEDSAMYFCASQTGTSWKDTQYFGPGTRLTVL.

The chain joins TRBV5-6 to TRBJ2-7; no firm D call. Per germline, CDR1 SGHDT and CDR2 YYEEEE. V lost 2 bases and J 3 bases, leaving 12 bases between the germline ends. CDR3 length: 14 amino acids. The CDR3: CASSFSISVYEQYF. CDR3 nucleotide sequence: TGTGCCAGCAGCTTCTCGATCTCCGTCTACGAGCAGTACTTC.

The rearrangement joins TRBV19 to TRBJ2-5; D tentatively reads TRBD1 or TRBD2 (5 bases each). This CDR3 has 15 amino acids. V lost 0 bases and J lost 0, with 8 bases in between. Germline assignment: CDR1 LNHDA and CDR2 SQIVND (reference sequence). CDR3 DNA: TGTGCCAGTAGTATAGACGAGGGGAACCAAGAGACCCAGTACTTC. This codes for CASSIDEGNQETQYF.

This clonotype has only a few counts. The chain carries TRBV30 and TRBJ1-2, with D maybe TRBD1 (5 bases). This CDR3 contains 13 residues. Trimming removed 2 bases at V and 7 bases at J, with 14 bases between. CDR1 is GTSNPN and CDR2 is SVGIG in the germline V gene (reference sequence). The DNA of the CDR3 is TGTGCCTGGAGTTCCGGGGGAGTTGGTGGCTACACCTTC. Protein sequence: CAWSSGGVGGYTF.

This chain connects TRBV6-1 to TRBJ2-7; D is undetermined. V dropped 10 bases and J dropped 3 bases, with 16 bases sitting between them. The CDR3 has 13 residues. Germline CDR1 reads MNHNS; CDR2 reads SASEGT. This CDR3 is CATAMVPSYEQYF. The CDR3 DNA reads as TGTGCCACTGCGATGGTTCCGAGCTACGAGCAGTACTTC.

The chain links TRBV20-1 to TRBJ2-1; maybe TRBD2 (6 bases). The CDR3 totals 13 residues. V lost 4 bases and J 2 bases, leaving 9 bases between the germline ends. CDR1 is DFQATT and CDR2 is SNEGSKA in the germline V gene (reference sequence). In DNA, the CDR3 is TGCAGTGCTAACGGGGGAGCCTACAATGAGCAGTTCTTC. As protein: CSANGGAYNEQFF.

There are a few counts of this clonotype. J is TRBJ2-3 and V is TRBV5-8; D might be TRBD2 (5 bases). Trimming removed 2 bases from V and 6 bases from J, with 13 bases in between. This CDR3 is 14 amino acids long. CDR1 and CDR2 from the germline V gene are SGHTS and YDEGEE. The CDR3 loop is CASSFGAGDDTQYF. In DNA form, the CDR3 reads TGTGCCAGCAGCTTCGGTGCCGGGGATGATACGCAGTATTTT.

In this sample, this clonotype turned up a few times. This chain connects TRBV20-1 to TRBJ1-1; D is unclear. The CDR3 runs 13 residues. V was trimmed by 5 bases and J by 1 base, leaving 11 bases between them. Germline-derived CDR1 and CDR2 are DFQATT and SNEGSKA (reference sequence). The CDR3 region is CSARGWGNTEAFF. DNA for the CDR3: TGCAGTGCTCGAGGATGGGGGAACACTGAAGCTTTCTTT.

This clonotype was detected many times. The rearrangement uses TRBV5-1 and TRBJ1-1; D is unresolved. This CDR3 is 16 amino acids long. Germline CDR1 SGHRS, CDR2 YFSETQ. V shed 3 bases and J shed 4 bases, with 19 bases lying between them. CDR3 coding DNA: TGCGCCAGCAGCTCCCGTAGGGCGGGGAGTAGCACTGAAGCTTTCTTT. Its protein product is CASSSRRAGSSTEAFF.

The chain joins TRBV29-1 to TRBJ1-1; D is unclear. The V end was cut by 7 bases, the J end by 7 bases, with 10 bases between. The CDR3 extends over 10 amino acids. Germline-derived CDR1 and CDR2 are SQVTM and ANQGSEA. The CDR3 DNA follows: TGCAGCGCTGGGGATTTTGAAGCTTTCTTT. Translating gives CSAGDFEAFF. The full variable domain, in which reference TRBV29-1 and TRBJ1-1 provide the parts outside the CDR3, is SAVISQKPSRDICQRGTSLTIQCQVDSQVTMMFWYRQQPGQSLTLIATANQGSEATYESGFVIDKFPISRPNLTFSTLTVSNMSPEDSSIYLCSAGDFEAFFGQGTRLTVV.

This clonotype was seen a single time. Germline is not matched at one junction end, which may reflect a read error. CDR3 in amino acids: CASRNLLDHTGAFF. CDR3 sequence (DNA): TGCGCCAGCAGGAACCTTCTGGACCACACTGGAGCTTTCTTT. This rearrangement joins TRBV10-2 to TRBJ1-1; no clear D gene. The CDR3 consists of 14 residues. The germline CDR1 and CDR2 sequences are WSHSY and SAAADI.

This clonotype was recorded a few times. This sequence joins TRBV6-4 and TRBJ2-2, with 7 bases aligning to TRBD1. This CDR3 is 14 amino acids long. The V gene's germline CDR1 is MRHNA and CDR2 SNTAGT. The ends lost 4 bases at V and 5 bases at J; junction bases unmatched: 4. CDR3 in amino acids: CASSVEGATGELFF. DNA of the CDR3: TGTGCCAGCAGTGTAGAGGGGGCAACCGGGGAGCTGTTTTTT.

The chain carries TRBV12-3 or TRBV12-4 and TRBJ2-3; 7 bases map to TRBD2. V shed 7 bases, J shed 0 bases, and the junction held 16 bases outside the gene matches. The CDR3 is 18 residues long. CDR3 loop: CASTTGTKSQYSTDTQYF. In DNA form, the CDR3 reads TGTGCCAGCACCACCGGGACTAAATCCCAGTATAGCACAGATACGCAGTATTTT.

This clonotype was observed a few times. The CDR3 region has the DNA TGTGCCAGCAGTTTAGGGGCGGGGAGCTCCTACAATGAGCAGTTCTTC. Translation: CASSLGAGSSYNEQFF. This sequence joins TRBV12-3 or TRBV12-4 and TRBJ2-1; D may be TRBD2 (6 bases). The CDR3 has 16 amino acids. The ends were cut back, 1 base at V and 0 bases at J, with 10 bases in the middle.

In this sample, this clonotype turned up a few times. V and J are TRBV19 and TRBJ2-2; 10 nucleotides line up with TRBD1. V dropped 10 bases and J dropped 4; count of bases not matched to a gene: 6. Germline V CDR1 and CDR2: LNHDA, SQIVND (reference sequence). This CDR3 is built from 14 residues. The CDR3, as DNA: TGTGCCACCGACAGGGGGCTCGTCACCGGGGAGCTGTTTTTT. It specifies CATDRGLVTGELFF.